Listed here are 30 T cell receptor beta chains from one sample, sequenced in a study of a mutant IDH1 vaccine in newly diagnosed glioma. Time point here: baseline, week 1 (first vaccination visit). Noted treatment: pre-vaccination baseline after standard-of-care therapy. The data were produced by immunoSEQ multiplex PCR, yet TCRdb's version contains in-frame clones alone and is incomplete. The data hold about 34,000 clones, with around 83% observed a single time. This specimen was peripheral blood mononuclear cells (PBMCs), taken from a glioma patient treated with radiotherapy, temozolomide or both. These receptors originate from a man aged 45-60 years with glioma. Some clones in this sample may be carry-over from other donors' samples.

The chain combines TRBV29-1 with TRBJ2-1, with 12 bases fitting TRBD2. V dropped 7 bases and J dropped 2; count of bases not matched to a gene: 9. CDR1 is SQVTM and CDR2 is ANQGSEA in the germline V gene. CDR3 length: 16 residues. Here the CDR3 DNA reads TGCAGCGCCCGACTAGCGGGAGTACGGACCTACAATGAGCAGTTCTTC. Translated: CSARLAGVRTYNEQFF.

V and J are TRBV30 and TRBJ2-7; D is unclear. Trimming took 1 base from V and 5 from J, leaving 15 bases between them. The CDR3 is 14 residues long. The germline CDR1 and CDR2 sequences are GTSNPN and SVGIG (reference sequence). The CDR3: CAWSGTPTPHEQYF. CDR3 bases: TGTGCCTGGAGTGGTACACCGACGCCTCACGAGCAGTACTTC.

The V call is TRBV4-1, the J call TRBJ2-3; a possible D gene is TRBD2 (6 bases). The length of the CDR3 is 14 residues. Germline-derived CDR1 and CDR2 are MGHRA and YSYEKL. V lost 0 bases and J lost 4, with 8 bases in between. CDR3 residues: CASSQELAADTQYF. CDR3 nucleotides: TGCGCCAGCAGCCAAGAACTAGCTGCAGATACGCAGTATTTT.

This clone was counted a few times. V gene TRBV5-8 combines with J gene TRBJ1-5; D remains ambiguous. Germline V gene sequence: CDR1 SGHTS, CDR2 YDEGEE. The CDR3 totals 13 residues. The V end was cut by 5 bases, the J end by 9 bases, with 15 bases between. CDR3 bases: TGTGCCAGCAGGCGGAGTCCCCTGGGGCCCCAGCATTTT. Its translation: CASRRSPLGPQHF.

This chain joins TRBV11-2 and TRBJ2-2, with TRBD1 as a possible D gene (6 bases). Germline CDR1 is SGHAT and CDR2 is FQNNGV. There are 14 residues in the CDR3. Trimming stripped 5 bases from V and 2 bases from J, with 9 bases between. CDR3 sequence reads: CASSRDTNTGELFF. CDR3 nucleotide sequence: TGTGCCAGCAGCCGGGACACAAACACCGGGGAGCTGTTTTTT.

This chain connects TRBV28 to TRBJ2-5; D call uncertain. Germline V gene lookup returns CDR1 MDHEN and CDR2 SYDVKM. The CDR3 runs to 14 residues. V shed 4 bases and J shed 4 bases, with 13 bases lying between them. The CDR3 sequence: CASSSPVVPETQYF. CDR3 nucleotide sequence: TGTGCCAGCAGTTCCCCGGTGGTGCCAGAGACCCAGTACTTC. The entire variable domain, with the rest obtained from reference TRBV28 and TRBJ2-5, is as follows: DVKVTQSSRYLVKRTGEKVFLECVQDMDHENMFWYRQDPGLGLRLIYFSYDVKMKEKGDIPEGYSVSREKKERFSLILESASTNQTSMYLCASSSPVVPETQYFGPGTRLLVL.

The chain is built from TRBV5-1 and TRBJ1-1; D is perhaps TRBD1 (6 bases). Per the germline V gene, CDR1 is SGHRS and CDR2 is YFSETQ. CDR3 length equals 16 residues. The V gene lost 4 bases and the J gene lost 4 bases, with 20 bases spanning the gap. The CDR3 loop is CASSRLGAPSGTEAFF. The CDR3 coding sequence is TGCGCCAGCAGCCGGTTGGGGGCCCCCTCGGGCACTGAAGCTTTCTTT.

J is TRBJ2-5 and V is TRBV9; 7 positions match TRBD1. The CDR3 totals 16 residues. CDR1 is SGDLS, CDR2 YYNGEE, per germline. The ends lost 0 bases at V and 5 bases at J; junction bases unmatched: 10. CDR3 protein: CASSVGAGGMGETQYF. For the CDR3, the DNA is TGTGCCAGCAGCGTAGGCGCAGGGGGTATGGGGGAGACCCAGTACTTC.

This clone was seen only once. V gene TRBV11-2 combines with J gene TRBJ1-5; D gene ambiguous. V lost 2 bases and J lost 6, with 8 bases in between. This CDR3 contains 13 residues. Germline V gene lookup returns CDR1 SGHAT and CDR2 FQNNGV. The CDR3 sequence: CASSLYHGQPQHF. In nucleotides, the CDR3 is TGTGCCAGCAGCTTATATCACGGTCAGCCCCAGCATTTT.

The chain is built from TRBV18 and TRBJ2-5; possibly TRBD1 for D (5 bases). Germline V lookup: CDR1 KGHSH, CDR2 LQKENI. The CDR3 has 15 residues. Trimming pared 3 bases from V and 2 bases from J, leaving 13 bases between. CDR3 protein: CASSPPLTAQETQYF. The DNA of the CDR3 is TGTGCCAGCTCACCCCCCTTGACAGCGCAAGAGACCCAGTACTTC.

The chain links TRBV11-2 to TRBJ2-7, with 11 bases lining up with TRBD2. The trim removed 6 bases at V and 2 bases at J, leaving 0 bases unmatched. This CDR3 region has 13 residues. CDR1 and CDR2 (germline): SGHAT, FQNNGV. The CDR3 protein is CASRLAGAYEQYF. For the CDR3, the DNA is TGTGCCAGCAGACTAGCGGGAGCCTACGAGCAGTACTTC.

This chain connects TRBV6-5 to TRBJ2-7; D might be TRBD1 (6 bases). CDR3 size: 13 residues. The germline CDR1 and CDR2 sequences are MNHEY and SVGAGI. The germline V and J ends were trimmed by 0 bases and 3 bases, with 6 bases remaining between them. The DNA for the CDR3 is TGTGCCAGCAGTTACTCCAGGGGCTACGAGCAGTACTTC. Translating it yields CASSYSRGYEQYF.

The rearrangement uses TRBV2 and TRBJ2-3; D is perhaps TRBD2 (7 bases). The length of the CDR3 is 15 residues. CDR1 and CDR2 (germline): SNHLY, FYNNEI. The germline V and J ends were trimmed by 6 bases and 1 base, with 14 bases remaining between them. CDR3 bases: TGTGCCAGCAGCCCGGGGGGCGCCGGCACAGATACGCAGTATTTT. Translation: CASSPGGAGTDTQYF.

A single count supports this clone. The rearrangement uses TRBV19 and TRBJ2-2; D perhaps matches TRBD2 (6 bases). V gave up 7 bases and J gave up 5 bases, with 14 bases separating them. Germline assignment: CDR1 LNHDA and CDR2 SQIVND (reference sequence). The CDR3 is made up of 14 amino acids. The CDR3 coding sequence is TGTGCCAGTATTGGGGGGTCATATACCGGGGAGCTGTTTTTT. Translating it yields CASIGGSYTGELFF.

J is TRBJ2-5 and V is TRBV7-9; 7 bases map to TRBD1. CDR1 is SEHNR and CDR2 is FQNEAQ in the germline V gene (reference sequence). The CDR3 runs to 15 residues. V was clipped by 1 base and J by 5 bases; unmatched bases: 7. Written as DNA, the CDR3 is TGTGCCAGCAGCTTAGAGACAGGGTTTCTGGAGACCCAGTACTTC. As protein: CASSLETGFLETQYF.

The CDR3 spells CASSLAGSSSYNEQFF. CDR3 DNA: TGTGCCAGCAGCTTAGCGGGATCCAGCTCCTACAATGAGCAGTTCTTC. The chain combines TRBV7-2 with TRBJ2-1; the D is unclear. The germline V and J ends were trimmed by 0 bases and 0 bases, with 9 bases remaining between them. This CDR3 spans 16 amino acids. Germline CDR1 and CDR2: SGHTA and FQGNSA. The entire variable domain, with the rest obtained from reference TRBV7-2 and TRBJ2-1, is as follows: GAGVSQSPSNKVTEKGKDVELRCDPISGHTALYWYRQSLGQGLEFLIYFQGNSAPDKSGLPSDRFSAERTGGSVSTLTIQRTQQEDSAVYLCASSLAGSSSYNEQFFGPGTRLTVL.

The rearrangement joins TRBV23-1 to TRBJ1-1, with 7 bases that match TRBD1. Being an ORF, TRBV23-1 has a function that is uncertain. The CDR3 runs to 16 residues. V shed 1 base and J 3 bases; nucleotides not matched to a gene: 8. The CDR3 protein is CASSQWDSLAHTEAFF. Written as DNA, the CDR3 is TGCGCCAGCAGTCAATGGGACAGCTTAGCCCACACTGAAGCTTTCTTT.

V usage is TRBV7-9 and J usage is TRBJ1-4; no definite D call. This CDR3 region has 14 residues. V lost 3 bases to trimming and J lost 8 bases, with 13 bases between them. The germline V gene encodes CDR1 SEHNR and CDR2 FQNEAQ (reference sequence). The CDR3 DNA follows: TGTGCCAGCAGCTTCCCCGGGCAGGCGGAAAAACTGTTTTTT. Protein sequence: CASSFPGQAEKLFF.

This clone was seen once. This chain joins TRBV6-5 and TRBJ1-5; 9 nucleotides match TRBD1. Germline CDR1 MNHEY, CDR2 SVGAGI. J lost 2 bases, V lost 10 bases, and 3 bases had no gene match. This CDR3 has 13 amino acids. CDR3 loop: CATRTGGNQPQHF. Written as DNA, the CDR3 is TGTGCCACGAGGACAGGGGGCAATCAGCCCCAGCATTTT.

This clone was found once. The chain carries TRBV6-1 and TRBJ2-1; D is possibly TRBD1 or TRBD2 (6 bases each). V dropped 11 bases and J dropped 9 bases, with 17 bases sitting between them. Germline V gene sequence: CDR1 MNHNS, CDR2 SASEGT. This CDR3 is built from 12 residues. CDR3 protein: CASQGGGAEQFF. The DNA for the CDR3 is TGTGCCTCCCAAGGAGGGGGAGCTGAGCAGTTCTTC.

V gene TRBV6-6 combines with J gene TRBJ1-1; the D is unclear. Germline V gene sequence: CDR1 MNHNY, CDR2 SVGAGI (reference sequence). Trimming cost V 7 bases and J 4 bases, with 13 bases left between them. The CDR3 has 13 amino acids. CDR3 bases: TGTGCCAGCACTAGGTCGGCCGGCACTGAAGCTTTCTTT. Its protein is CASTRSAGTEAFF.

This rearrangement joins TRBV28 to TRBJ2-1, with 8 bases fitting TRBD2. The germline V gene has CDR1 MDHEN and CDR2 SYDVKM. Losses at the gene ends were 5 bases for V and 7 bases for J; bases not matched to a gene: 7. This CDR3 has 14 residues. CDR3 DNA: TGTGCCAGCAGTCGCCGGGAGGGCCGAAATGAGCAGTTCTTC. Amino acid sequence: CASSRREGRNEQFF.

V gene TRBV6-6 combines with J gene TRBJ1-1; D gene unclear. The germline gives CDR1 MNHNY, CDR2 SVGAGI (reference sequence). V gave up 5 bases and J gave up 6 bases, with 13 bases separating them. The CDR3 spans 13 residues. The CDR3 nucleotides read TGTGCCAGCAGTCATATAGAAGTCGCTGAAGCTTTCTTT. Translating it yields CASSHIEVAEAFF.

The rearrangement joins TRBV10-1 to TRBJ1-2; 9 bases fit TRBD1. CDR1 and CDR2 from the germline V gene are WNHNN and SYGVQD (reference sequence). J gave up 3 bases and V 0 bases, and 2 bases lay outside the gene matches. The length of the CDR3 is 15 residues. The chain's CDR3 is CASSESGTGYYGYTF. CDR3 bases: TGCGCCAGCAGTGAGTCGGGGACAGGGTACTATGGCTACACCTTC.

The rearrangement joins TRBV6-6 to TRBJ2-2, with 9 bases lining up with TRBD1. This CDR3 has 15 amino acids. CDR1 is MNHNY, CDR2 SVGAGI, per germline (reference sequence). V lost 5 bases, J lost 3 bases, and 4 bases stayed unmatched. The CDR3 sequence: CASSLRQGDTGELFF. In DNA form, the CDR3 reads TGTGCCAGCAGTCTGCGACAGGGGGACACCGGGGAGCTGTTTTTT.

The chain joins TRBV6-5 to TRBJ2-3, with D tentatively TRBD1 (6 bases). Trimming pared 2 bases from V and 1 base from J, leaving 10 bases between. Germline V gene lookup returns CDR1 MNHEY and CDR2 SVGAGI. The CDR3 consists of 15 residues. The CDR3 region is CASSYAQGRTDTQYF. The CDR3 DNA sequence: TGTGCCAGCAGTTACGCTCAGGGGCGCACAGATACGCAGTATTTT.

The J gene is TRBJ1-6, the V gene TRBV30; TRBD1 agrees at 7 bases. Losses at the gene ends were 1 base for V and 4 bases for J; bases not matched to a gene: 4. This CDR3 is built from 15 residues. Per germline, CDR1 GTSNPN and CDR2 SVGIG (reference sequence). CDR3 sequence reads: CAWSAGGQYNSPLHF. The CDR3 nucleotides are TGTGCCTGGAGTGCAGGGGGACAATATAATTCACCCCTCCACTTT.

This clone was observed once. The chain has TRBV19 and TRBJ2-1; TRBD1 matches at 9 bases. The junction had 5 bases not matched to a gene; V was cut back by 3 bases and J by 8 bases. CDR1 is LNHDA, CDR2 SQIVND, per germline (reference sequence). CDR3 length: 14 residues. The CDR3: CASSMMGQGDEQFF. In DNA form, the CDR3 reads TGTGCCAGTAGTATGATGGGACAGGGCGATGAGCAGTTCTTC. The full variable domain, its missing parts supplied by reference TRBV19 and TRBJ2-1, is DGGITQSPKYLFRKEGQNVTLSCEQNLNHDAMYWYRQDPGQGLRLIYYSQIVNDFQKGDIAEGYSVSREKKESFPLTVTSAQKNPTAFYLCASSMMGQGDEQFFGPGTRLTVL.

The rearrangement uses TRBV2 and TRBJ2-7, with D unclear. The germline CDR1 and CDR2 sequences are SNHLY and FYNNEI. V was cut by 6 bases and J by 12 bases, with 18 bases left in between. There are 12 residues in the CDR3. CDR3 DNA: TGTGCCAGCAGCGACCCCGGGCCTAGAAGGTACTTC. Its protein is CASSDPGPRRYF. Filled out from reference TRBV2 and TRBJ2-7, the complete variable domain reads EPEVTQTPSHQVTQMGQEVILRCVPISNHLYFYWYRQILGQKVEFLVSFYNNEISEKSEIFDDQFSVERPDGSNFTLKIRSTKLEDSAMYFCASSDPGPRRYFGPGTRLTVT.

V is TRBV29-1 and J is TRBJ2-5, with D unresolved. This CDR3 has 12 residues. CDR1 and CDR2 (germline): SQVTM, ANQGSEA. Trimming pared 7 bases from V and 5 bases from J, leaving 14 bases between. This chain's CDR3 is CSAGASSETQYF. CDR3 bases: TGCAGCGCAGGTGCTAGTTCCGAGACCCAGTACTTC.